The sequence of this T cell receptor beta chain was determined in a study of cytotoxic CD8 clonotypes in ibrutinib-treated CLL. Looking at the study overall: Mean yields were 255,043 productive templates and 80,000 to 95,000 productive rearrangements per sample. Study-level results: Whereas clonality rose at ibrutinib response, it declined toward baseline at progression. Sustained-remission and progressing patients diverged in sampling times. Shared public clonotypes were rare, and on treatment they either got smaller or stayed the same.

Here immunoSEQ multiplex PCR was the method, and the copy in TCRdb shows in-frame clones only, minus some. Of under 200,000 clones listed, less than 85% were seen once; the top ten hold 4.6%. Notes on this clone: The antigen remains undetermined.

V lost 3 bases, J lost 9 bases, and 30 bases lay in between. The CDR3 is made up of 18 amino acids. Germline V gives CDR1 MDHEN, CDR2 SYDVKM. The chain recombines TRBV28 with TRBJ2-7; D is unresolved. Here the sequenced sample was PBMCs, taken after 24 months of ibrutinib treatment. The TCR originated in a human donor with chronic lymphocytic leukemia. The CDR3 sequence: CASSFPGISGRNNEGQYF. CDR3 nucleotide sequence: TGTGCCAGCAGTTTCCCCGGAATTTCCGGACGGAACAACGAAGGGCAGTACTTC.